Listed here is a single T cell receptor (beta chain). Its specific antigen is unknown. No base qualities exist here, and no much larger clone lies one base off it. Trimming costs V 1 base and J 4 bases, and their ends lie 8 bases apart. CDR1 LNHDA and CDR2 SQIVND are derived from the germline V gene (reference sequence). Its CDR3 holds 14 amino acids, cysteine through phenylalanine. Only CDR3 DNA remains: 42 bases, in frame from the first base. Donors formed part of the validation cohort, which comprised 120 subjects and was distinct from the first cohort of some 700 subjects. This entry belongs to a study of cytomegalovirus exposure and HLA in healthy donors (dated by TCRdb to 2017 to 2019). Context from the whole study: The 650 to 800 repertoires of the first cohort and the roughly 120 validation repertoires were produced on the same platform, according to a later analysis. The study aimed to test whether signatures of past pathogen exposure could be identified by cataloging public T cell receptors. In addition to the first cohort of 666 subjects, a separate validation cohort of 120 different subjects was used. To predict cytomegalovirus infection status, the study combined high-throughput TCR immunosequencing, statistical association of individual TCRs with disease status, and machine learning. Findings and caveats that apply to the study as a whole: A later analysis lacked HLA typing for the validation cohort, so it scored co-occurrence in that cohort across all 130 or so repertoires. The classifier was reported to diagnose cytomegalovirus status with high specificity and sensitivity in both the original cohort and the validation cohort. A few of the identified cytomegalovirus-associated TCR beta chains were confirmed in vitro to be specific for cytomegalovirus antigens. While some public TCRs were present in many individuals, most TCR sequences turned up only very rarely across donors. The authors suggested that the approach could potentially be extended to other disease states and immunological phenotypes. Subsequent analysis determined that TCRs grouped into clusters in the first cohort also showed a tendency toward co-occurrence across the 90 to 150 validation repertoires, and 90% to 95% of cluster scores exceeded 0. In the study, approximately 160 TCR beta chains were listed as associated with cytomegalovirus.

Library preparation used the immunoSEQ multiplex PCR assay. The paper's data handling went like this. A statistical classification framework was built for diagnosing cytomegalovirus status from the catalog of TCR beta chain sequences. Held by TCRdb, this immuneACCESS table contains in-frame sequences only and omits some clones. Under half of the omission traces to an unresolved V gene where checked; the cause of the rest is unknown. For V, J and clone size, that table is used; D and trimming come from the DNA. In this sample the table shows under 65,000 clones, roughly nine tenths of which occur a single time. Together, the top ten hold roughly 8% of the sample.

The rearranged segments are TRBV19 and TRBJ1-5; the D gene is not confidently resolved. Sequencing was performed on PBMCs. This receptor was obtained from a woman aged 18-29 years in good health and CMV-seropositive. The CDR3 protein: CASSIVSVNQPQHF. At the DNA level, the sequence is TGTGCCAGTAGTATAGTGTCGGTGAATCAGCCCCAGCATTTT.